The sequence of this T cell receptor (beta chain) was determined in a study of blood T cell repertoires in COVID-19. Study in general: Italy, Spain and the United States were the sources of the convalescent and acute COVID-19 samples.

V was trimmed by 3 bases and J by 2 bases, leaving 19 bases between them. Germline CDR1 reads SEHNR; CDR2 reads FQNEAQ (reference sequence). The CDR3 length is 17 residues. Original analysis: Amplification from reference gene primers served as the basis for estimated nucleated cell counts. Clones were sequenced by immunoSEQ multiplex PCR, and TCRdb holds only the in-frame ones, with some missing. The DNA gave D and trimming, while V, J and clone size come from that table. The sample shows about 210,000 clones, approximately 87% of them seen only once. The sequence came from a woman in her seventies with acute or convalescent COVID-19. The sample taken for sequencing was peripheral blood. The J gene is TRBJ2-5, the V gene TRBV7-9; D is possibly TRBD2 (6 bases). The CDR3 bases are TGTGCCAGCAGCTTGGGGGTAGCGGCTCCATCACAAGAGACCCAGTACTTC. It codes for CASSLGVAAPSQETQYF.